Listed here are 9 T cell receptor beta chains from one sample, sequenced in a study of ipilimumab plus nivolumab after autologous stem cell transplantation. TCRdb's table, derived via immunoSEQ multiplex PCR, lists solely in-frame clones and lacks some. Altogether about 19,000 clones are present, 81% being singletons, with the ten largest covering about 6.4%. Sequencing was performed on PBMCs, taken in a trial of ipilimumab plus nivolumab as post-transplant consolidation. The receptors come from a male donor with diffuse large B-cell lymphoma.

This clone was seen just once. The CDR3 loop is CASSSPGTPSYEQYF. CDR3 bases: TGTGCCAGCAGCTCGCCCGGGACACCCTCCTACGAGCAGTACTTC. This chain uses TRBV7-9 with TRBJ2-7; D might be TRBD1 (6 bases). The CDR3 is made up of 15 amino acids. The germline V gene encodes CDR1 SEHNR and CDR2 FQNEAQ (reference sequence). V lost 4 bases and J 0 bases, leaving 13 bases between the germline ends. Together with reference TRBV7-9 and TRBJ2-7, the CDR3 gives the full variable domain: DTGVSQNPRHKITKRGQNVTFRCDPISEHNRLYWYRQTLGQGPEFLTYFQNEAQLEKSRLLSDRFSAERPKGSFSTLEIQRTEQGDSAMYLCASSSPGTPSYEQYFGPGTRLTVT.

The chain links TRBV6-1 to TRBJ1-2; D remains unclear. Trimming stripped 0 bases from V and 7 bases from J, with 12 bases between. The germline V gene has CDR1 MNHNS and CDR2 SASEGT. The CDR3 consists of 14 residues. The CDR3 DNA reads TGTGCCAGCAGTGAAGCGCGCGTAGCAGGTGGCTACACCTTC. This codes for CASSEARVAGGYTF.

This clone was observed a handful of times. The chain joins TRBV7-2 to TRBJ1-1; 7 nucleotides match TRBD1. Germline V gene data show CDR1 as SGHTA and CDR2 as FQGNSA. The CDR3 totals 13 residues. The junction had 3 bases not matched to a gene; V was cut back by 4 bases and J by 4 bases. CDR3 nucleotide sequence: TGTGCCAGCAGCTATGGACAGGCCACTGAAGCTTTCTTT. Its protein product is CASSYGQATEAFF. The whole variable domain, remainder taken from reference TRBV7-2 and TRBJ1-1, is GAGVSQSPSNKVTEKGKDVELRCDPISGHTALYWYRQSLGQGLEFLIYFQGNSAPDKSGLPSDRFSAERTGGSVSTLTIQRTQQEDSAVYLCASSYGQATEAFFGQGTRLTVV.

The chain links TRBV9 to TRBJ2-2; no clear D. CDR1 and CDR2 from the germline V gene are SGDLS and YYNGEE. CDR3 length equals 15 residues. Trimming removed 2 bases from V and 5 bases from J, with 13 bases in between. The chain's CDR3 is CASSVGQAKTGELFF. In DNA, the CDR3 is TGTGCCAGCAGCGTCGGGCAGGCCAAGACCGGGGAGCTGTTTTTT.

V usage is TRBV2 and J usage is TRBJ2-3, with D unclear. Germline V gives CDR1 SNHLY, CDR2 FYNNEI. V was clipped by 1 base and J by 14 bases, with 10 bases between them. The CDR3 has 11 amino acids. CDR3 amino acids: CASSEGPPRYF. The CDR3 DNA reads TGTGCCAGCAGTGAAGGGCCGCCACGGTATTTT.

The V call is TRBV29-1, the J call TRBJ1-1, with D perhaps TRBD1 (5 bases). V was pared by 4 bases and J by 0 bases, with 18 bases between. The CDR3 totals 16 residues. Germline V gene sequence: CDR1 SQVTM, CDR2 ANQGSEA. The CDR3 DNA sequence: TGCAGCGTTGTTGAGGGGTCAGGCAACCTGAACACTGAAGCTTTCTTT. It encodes CSVVEGSGNLNTEAFF.

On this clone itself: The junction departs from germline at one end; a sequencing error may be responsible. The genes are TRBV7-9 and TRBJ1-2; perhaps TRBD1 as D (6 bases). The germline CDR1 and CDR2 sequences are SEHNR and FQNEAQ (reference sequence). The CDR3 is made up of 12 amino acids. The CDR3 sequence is CASSLGRGGPLF. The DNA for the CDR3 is TGTGCCAGCAGCTTAGGCAGAGGGGGACCTTTATTC.

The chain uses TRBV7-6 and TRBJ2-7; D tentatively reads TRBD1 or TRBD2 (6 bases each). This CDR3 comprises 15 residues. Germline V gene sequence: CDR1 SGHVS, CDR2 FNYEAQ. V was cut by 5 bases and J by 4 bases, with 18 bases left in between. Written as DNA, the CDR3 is TGTGCCAGCAGCCCCCCCAATCGGGGGCCGTACGAGCAGTACTTC. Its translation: CASSPPNRGPYEQYF. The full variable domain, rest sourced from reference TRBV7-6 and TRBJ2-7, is GAGVSQSPRYKVTKRGQDVALRCDPISGHVSLYWYRQALGQGPEFLTYFNYEAQQDKSGLPNDRFSAERPEGSISTLTIQRTEQRDSAMYRCASSPPNRGPYEQYFGPGTRLTVT.

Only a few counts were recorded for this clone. The CDR3: CATSRETGTEAFF. CDR3 nucleotide sequence: TGTGCCACCAGCAGAGAAACAGGTACTGAAGCTTTCTTT. The chain carries TRBV15 and TRBJ1-1, with D possibly being TRBD1 (5 bases). This CDR3 has 13 residues. V dropped 0 bases and J dropped 5 bases, with 7 bases sitting between them. CDR1 and CDR2 from the germline V gene are LNHNV and YYDKDF (reference sequence). The full variable domain, with the rest looked up from reference TRBV15 and TRBJ1-1, is DAMVIQNPRYQVTQFGKPVTLSCSQTLNHNVMYWYQQKSSQAPKLLFHYYDKDFNNEADTPDNFQSRRPNTSFCFLDIRSPGLGDTAMYLCATSRETGTEAFFGQGTRLTVV.